Listed below are T cell receptor beta chains from one sample, sequenced in a study of T cell responses to AZD1222 COVID-19 vaccine. Sequenced by immunoSEQ multiplex PCR; TCRdb stores in-frame clones only, minus some. There are 120,000 to 150,000 clones in the sample; roughly 86% occur only once, and approximately 4.7% lies in the top ten. The specimen was peripheral blood, collected 28 days after the second AZD1222 dose. The receptors were gathered from an adult who received the AZD1222 COVID-19 vaccine. Both conserved end residues are trimmed from each CDR3. Fields, in order: CDR3 protein, J gene, V gene.

CDR3 protein: ASSPGLAGLVDTQY
J gene: TRBJ2-3
V gene: TRBV5-1

CDR3 protein: ASSQEASGGADEQY
J gene: TRBJ2-7
V gene: TRBV4-2

CDR3 protein: ASSPTGPTSEAF
J gene: TRBJ1-1
V gene: TRBV6-4

CDR3 protein: AWRGAWAFRYGYT
J gene: TRBJ1-2
V gene: TRBV30

CDR3 protein: ASRGGLGEVQY
J gene: TRBJ2-7
V gene: TRBV28

CDR3 protein: ASSLTEYDYGYT
J gene: TRBJ1-2
V gene: TRBV5-1

CDR3 protein: ATSSPGTTYQPQH
J gene: TRBJ1-5
V gene: TRBV15

CDR3 protein: ASSLTGGGTEAF
J gene: TRBJ1-1
V gene: TRBV7-8

CDR3 protein: ASSLRVNEQF
J gene: TRBJ2-1
V gene: TRBV12-3/TRBV12-4

CDR3 protein: ASNTGGTGGGYT
J gene: TRBJ1-2
V gene: TRBV6-5

CDR3 protein: ATQEWTNTGELF
J gene: TRBJ2-2
V gene: TRBV2

CDR3 protein: ASRVLAATNTGELF
J gene: TRBJ2-2
V gene: TRBV13

CDR3 protein: ASSQGQLNTDTQY
J gene: TRBJ2-3
V gene: TRBV3-1/TRBV3-2

CDR3 protein: ASRYWGNEQF
J gene: TRBJ2-1
V gene: TRBV2

CDR3 protein: ASSSGTTYNEQF
J gene: TRBJ2-1
V gene: TRBV7-2

CDR3 protein: ATSEVDRGEASTDTQY
J gene: TRBJ2-3
V gene: TRBV24-1

CDR3 protein: ASQGTSYEQY
J gene: TRBJ2-7
V gene: TRBV6-5

CDR3 protein: ASSQTDREGYT
J gene: TRBJ1-2
V gene: TRBV14

CDR3 protein: ASSYWLAQSPEQY
J gene: TRBJ2-7
V gene: TRBV6-2/TRBV6-3

CDR3 protein: ASSYSEFGYT
J gene: TRBJ1-2
V gene: TRBV6-2/TRBV6-3

CDR3 protein: ASSYGQANTIY
J gene: TRBJ1-3
V gene: TRBV5-1

CDR3 protein: AWSVTGTGVTDTQY
J gene: TRBJ2-3
V gene: TRBV30

CDR3 protein: ASSQATIEQY
J gene: TRBJ2-7
V gene: TRBV3-1/TRBV3-2

CDR3 protein: ASSITGINSPLH
J gene: TRBJ1-6
V gene: TRBV5-1

CDR3 protein: ASSLGAGGNQPQH
J gene: TRBJ1-5
V gene: TRBV7-9

CDR3 protein: ASSQETGGRYQPQH
J gene: TRBJ1-5
V gene: TRBV4-2

CDR3 protein: ASSYRTGNTIY
J gene: TRBJ1-3
V gene: TRBV6-5

CDR3 protein: ASTGGYEQY
J gene: TRBJ2-7
V gene: TRBV19

CDR3 protein: ATSRILDDLNTEAF
J gene: TRBJ1-1
V gene: TRBV15

CDR3 protein: ASSLSRSTSGGPTDTQY
J gene: TRBJ2-3
V gene: TRBV27

CDR3 protein: ASSSQLTSGGADEQY
J gene: TRBJ2-7
V gene: TRBV7-9

CDR3 protein: ASSLSFPTANYGYT
J gene: TRBJ1-2
V gene: TRBV27

CDR3 protein: ASSPFERASNEKLF
J gene: TRBJ1-4
V gene: TRBV5-1

CDR3 protein: AWRWTGSYNSPLH
J gene: TRBJ1-6
V gene: TRBV30

CDR3 protein: ASSLGESFGSPLH
J gene: TRBJ1-6
V gene: TRBV5-4

CDR3 protein: ASSAGTDGYT
J gene: TRBJ1-2
V gene: TRBV7-8

CDR3 protein: ATWGGLVEKLF
J gene: TRBJ1-4
V gene: TRBV6-5

CDR3 protein: ASSRDSQGEQF
J gene: TRBJ2-1
V gene: TRBV12-3/TRBV12-4

CDR3 protein: ASSKGNDGLSSTDTQY
J gene: TRBJ2-3
V gene: TRBV21-1

CDR3 protein: ASSQAGQGGPEAF
J gene: TRBJ1-1
V gene: TRBV4-2

CDR3 protein: AWSRRYGYT
J gene: TRBJ1-2
V gene: TRBV30

CDR3 protein: ASRDGTSGNTGELF
J gene: TRBJ2-2
V gene: TRBV5-1

CDR3 protein: ATSDTGLGNQPQH
J gene: TRBJ1-5
V gene: TRBV24-1

CDR3 protein: ASSSGGSGRPLPYNEQF
J gene: TRBJ2-1
V gene: TRBV5-6

CDR3 protein: ASSVAREGEAF
J gene: TRBJ1-1
V gene: TRBV7-8

CDR3 protein: ASSKDRVAGELF
J gene: TRBJ2-2
V gene: TRBV2

CDR3 protein: ASSLGGREEKLF
J gene: TRBJ1-4
V gene: TRBV28

CDR3 protein: ASSLGGRLYNEQF
J gene: TRBJ2-1
V gene: TRBV7-9

CDR3 protein: ASIGDTYEQY
J gene: TRBJ2-7
V gene: TRBV6-5

CDR3 protein: ASSQAWTAGNTIY
J gene: TRBJ1-3
V gene: TRBV4-1

CDR3 protein: ASSLRGEKLF
J gene: TRBJ1-4
V gene: TRBV7-9

CDR3 protein: ASSLAGPGAFNEQF
J gene: TRBJ2-1
V gene: TRBV28

CDR3 protein: ASNQFGNTEAF
J gene: TRBJ1-1
V gene: TRBV28

CDR3 protein: ASSLFRGETEAF
J gene: TRBJ1-1
V gene: TRBV5-5

CDR3 protein: ASSLGAWTTSWAQY
J gene: TRBJ2-5
V gene: TRBV7-8

CDR3 protein: ASSERGTAYGYT
J gene: TRBJ1-2
V gene: TRBV6-1

CDR3 protein: ASRVGRPGAPYSGANVLT
J gene: TRBJ2-6
V gene: TRBV6-4

CDR3 protein: ASSLEKAGPSGANVLT
J gene: TRBJ2-6
V gene: TRBV5-4

CDR3 protein: ASSIDRGGTEGSYNEQF
J gene: TRBJ2-1
V gene: TRBV19